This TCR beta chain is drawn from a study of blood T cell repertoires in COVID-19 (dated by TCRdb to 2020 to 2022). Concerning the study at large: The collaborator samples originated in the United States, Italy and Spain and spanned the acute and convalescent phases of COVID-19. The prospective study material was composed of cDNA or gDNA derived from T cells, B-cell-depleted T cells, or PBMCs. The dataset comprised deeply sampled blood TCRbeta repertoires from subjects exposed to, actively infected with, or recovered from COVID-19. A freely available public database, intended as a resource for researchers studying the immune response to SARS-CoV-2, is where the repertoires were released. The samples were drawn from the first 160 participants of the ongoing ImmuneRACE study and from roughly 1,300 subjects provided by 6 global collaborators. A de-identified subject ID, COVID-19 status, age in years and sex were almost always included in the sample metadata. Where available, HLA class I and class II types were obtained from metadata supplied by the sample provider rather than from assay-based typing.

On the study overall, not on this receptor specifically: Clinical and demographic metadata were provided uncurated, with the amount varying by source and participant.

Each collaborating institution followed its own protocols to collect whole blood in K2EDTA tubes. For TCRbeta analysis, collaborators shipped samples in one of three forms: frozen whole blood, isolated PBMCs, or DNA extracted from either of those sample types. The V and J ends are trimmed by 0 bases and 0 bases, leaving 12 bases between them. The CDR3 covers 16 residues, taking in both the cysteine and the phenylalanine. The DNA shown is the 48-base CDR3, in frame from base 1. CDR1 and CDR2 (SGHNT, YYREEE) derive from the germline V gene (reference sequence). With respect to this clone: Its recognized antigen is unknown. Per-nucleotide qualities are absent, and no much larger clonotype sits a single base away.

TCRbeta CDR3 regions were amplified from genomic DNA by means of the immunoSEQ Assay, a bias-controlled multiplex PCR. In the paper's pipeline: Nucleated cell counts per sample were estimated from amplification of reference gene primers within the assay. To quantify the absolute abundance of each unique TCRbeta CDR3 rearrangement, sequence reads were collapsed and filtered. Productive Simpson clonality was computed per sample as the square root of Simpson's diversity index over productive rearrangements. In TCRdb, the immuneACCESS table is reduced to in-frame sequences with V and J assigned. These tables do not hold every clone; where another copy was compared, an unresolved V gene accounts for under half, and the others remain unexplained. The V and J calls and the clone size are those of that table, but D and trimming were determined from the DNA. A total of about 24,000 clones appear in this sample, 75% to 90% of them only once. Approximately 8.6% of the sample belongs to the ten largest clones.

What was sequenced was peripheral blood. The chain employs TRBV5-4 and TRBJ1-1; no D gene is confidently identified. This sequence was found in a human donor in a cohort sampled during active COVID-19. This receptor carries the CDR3 CASSLALGAMNTEAFF. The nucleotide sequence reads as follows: TGTGCCAGCAGCTTGGCTCTCGGTGCGATGAACACTGAAGCTTTCTTT.